This T cell receptor beta chain derives from a study of cytomegalovirus exposure and HLA in healthy donors. Study context: The roughly 100 million unique TCR beta sequences, from roughly 170 million T cells, were found by an earlier analysis. Points from the study as a whole: With DRB1 most and HLA-C fewest, TCR association rates differed between HLA loci in a later analysis.

Participants comprised healthy donors of bone marrow. Primers: 60 Vbeta forward and 13 Jbeta reverse. TCRdb keeps only in-frame clones here, not all; method: immunoSEQ multiplex PCR. The table includes some 85,000 clones, roughly three quarters detected once. Comments on this clone: Antigen unknown.

The CDR3 length is 14 residues. J lost 0 bases, V lost 1 base, and 2 bases had no gene match. The germline V gene encodes CDR1 GTSNPN and CDR2 SVGIG (reference sequence). This rearrangement joins TRBV30 to TRBJ1-1, with 7 nucleotides matching TRBD1. The specimen sequenced was PBMCs. The clonotype was recovered from a man aged 25-45 years in good health and CMV-seronegative. The CDR3 DNA is TGTGCCTGGAGTGGGGACAGATTGAACACTGAAGCTTTCTTT. Amino acids: CAWSGDRLNTEAFF.